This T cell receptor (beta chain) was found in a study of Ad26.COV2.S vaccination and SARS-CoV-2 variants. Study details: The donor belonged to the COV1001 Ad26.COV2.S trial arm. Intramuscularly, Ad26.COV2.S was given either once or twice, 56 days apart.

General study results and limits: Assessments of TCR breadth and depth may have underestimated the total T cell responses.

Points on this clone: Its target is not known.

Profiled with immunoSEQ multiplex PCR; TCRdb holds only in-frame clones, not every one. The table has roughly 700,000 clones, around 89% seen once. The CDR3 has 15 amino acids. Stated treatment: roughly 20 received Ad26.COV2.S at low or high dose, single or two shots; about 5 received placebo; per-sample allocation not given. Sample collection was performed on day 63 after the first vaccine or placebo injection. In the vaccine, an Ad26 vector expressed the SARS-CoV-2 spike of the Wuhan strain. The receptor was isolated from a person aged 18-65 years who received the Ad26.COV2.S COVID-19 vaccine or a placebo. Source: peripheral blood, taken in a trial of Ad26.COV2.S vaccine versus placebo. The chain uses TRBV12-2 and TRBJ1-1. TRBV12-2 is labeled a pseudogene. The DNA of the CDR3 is TGTGCAAGTCGCTTAGCGGCCCGGGGGGGCACTGAAGCTTTCTTT. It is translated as CASRLAARGGTEAFF.